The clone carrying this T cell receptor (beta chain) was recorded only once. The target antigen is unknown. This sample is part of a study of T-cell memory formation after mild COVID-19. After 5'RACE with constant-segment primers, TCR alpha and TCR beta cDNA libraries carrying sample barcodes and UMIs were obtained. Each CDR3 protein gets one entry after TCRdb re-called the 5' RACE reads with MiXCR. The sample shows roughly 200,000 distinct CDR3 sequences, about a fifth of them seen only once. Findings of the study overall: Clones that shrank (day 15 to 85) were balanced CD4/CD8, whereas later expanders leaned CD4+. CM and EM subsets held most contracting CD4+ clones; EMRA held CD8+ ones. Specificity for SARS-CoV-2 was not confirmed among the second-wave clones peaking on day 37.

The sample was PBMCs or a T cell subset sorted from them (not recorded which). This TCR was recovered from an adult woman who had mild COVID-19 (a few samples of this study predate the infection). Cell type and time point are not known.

The CDR3 coding sequence is TGTGCCAGCAGCTCGGAGACAGGGGGCGTGTTGGAGACCCAGTACTTC. As protein: CASSSETGGVLETQYF. The gene calls are TRBV7-9 and TRBJ2-7; 10 nucleotides align to TRBD1. The DNA matches TRBJ2-5 better at its end, which makes the J call doubtful. Germline lookup yields CDR1 SEHNR and CDR2 FQNEAQ (reference sequence). The CDR3 has 16 amino acids.